This is a list of T cell receptor beta chains from one sample in a study of CD8 T cells in Susac syndrome. TCRdb re-analysed the immunoSEQ multiplex PCR reads in MiXCR, keeping a single row per CDR3 protein. The table records 120,000 or so distinct CDR3 sequences, 90% to 95% of them present only once. Input material: CD4+ T cells from PBMCs. The receptors originated from a human donor in good health. Each CDR3 is given with its conserved first and last residue. D genes are given only for firm matches. Rows give clone size only sometimes, using once, few, many, or a class for an expanded clone.

V gene	clone size	CDR3 length	D gene	J gene	CDR3 DNA	CDR3 protein
TRBV4-1	.	14	.	TRBJ1-5	TGCGCCAGCAGCCAAGTCGAGGACAATCAGCCCCAGCATTTT	CASSQVEDNQPQHF
TRBV20-1	.	15	TRBD2	TRBJ2-2	TGCAGTGCTCGCGACCAGCCTAGCGGGAGAGGGGAGCTGTTTTTT	CSARDQPSGRGELFF
TRBV29-1	.	13	.	TRBJ2-7	TGCAGCGTTGGGGGGACGAGCTCCTACGAGCAGTACTTC	CSVGGTSSYEQYF
TRBV19	few	14	.	TRBJ2-2	TGTGCCAGTCGAGAGAGGGGGGACACCGGGGAGCTGTTTTTT	CASRERGDTGELFF
TRBV12-3/TRBV12-4	.	13	.	TRBJ2-5	TGTGCCAGCAGCCCCGGGCCCCGGGAGACCCAGTACTTC	CASSPGPRETQYF
TRBV7-2	.	13	.	TRBJ2-7	TGTGCCAGCAGCTTAGTTCGAGGCCGCGAGCAGTACTTC	CASSLVRGREQYF
TRBV7-2	.	17	TRBD2	TRBJ2-2	TGTGCCAGCAGCTCTGGGGGACTAGCGGGACTTAGCGGGGAGCTGTTTTTT	CASSSGGLAGLSGELFF
TRBV27	.	15	.	TRBJ1-1	TGTGCCAGCAGTTTATCCGGCAGACTGAACACTGAAGCTTTCTTT	CASSLSGRLNTEAFF
TRBV29-1	.	13	.	TRBJ2-7	.	CSVGPGDPIEQYF
TRBV11-1	.	14	.	TRBJ2-1	TGTGCCAGCCGGAGGGACAGCTCCTACAATGAGCAGTTCTTC	CASRRDSSYNEQFF
TRBV7-2	.	16	TRBD2	TRBJ2-3	TGTGCCAGCAGCCCGAAGACTAGCGGGGGCACAGATACGCAGTATTTT	CASSPKTSGGTDTQYF
TRBV12-3/TRBV12-4	.	13	.	TRBJ1-5	TGTGCCAGCAGTACCCGAGAATGGCAGCCCCAGCATTTT	CASSTREWQPQHF
TRBV27	.	15	TRBD1	TRBJ1-1	TGTGCCAGCAGTTCCCCCCAGGGGGGGGGCACTGAAGCTTTCTTT	CASSSPQGGGTEAFF
TRBV5-1	once	15	TRBD2	TRBJ2-7	TGCGCCAGCAGCTTGGTTAGCGGGAGCTCCTACGAGCAGTACTTC	CASSLVSGSSYEQYF
TRBV7-9	.	15	.	TRBJ2-5	TGTGCCAGCAGCTCCCCGCGCAGGAGCAAAGAGACCCAGTACTTC	CASSSPRRSKETQYF
TRBV5-1	.	12	.	TRBJ2-1	TGCGCCAGGACGACAGCATACAATGAGCAGTTCTTC	CARTTAYNEQFF